This TCR beta chain was recorded in a study of blood T cell repertoires in COVID-19. Whole-study context: Samples came from the United States, Italy and Spain, spanning acute and convalescent COVID-19.

Participants reported their clinical history, and cohort assignment relied on those reports. Recovered status applied to Cohort 3 donors who had two consecutive negative PCRs. It also applied to those with clearance or with symptom resolution. Authors' data handling: The assay estimated nucleated cells by amplifying reference gene primers. TCRdb keeps only in-frame clones here, not all; method: immunoSEQ multiplex PCR. V, J and clone size were drawn from that table, and D and trimming were deduced from the DNA. The profile covers roughly 160,000 clones, with roughly 87% appearing a single time and 7% taken by the ten largest. Trimming removed 3 bases from V and 9 bases from J, with 15 bases in between. The CDR3 loop spans 14 amino acids. Germline loops: CDR1 SGHNT, CDR2 YENEEA.

The receptor comes from a woman aged 50 to 60 who had recovered from COVID-19. This chain joins TRBV11-3 and TRBJ2-1, with D possibly being TRBD2 (6 bases). Sequencing used PBMCs or T cells enriched from blood (not recorded which). DNA for the CDR3: TGTGCCAGCAGCTTTGGTGACCCCGGGGGTGAGCAGTTCTTC. This sequence encodes CASSFGDPGGEQFF. Filled out from reference TRBV11-3 and TRBJ2-1, the complete variable domain reads EAGVVQSPRYKIIEKKQPVAFWCNPISGHNTLYWYLQNLGQGPELLIRYENEEAVDDSQLPKDRFSAERLKGVDSTLKIQPAELGDSAVYLCASSFGDPGGEQFFGPGTRLTVL.